This T cell receptor beta chain was identified in a study of CD8+ T cells in alopecia areata. Study conclusions and caveats: Resident alphabeta T-cell populations of normal skin are likewise subject to sequencing in scalp samples. Higher clonality was seen in lesional scalp than in normal scalp, especially in alopecia totalis/universalis.

Looked up from germline, CDR1 is GTSNPN and CDR2 is SVGIG (reference sequence). The CDR3 extends over 13 amino acids. Trimming pared 4 bases from V and 1 base from J, leaving 11 bases between. Worth noting for this clone: What it recognizes is unknown.

Collection of lesional scalp punch biopsies and peripheral blood was performed in alopecia areata patients. In each case, RNA was isolated and then reverse transcribed into cDNA as the sequencing template. Only in-frame clones appear in the TCRdb table, and some are missing; sequencing was by immunoSEQ multiplex PCR. The repertoire includes under 300,000 clones, 67% of them detected once, and around 1.2% sits in the top ten. This specimen consisted of CD4+ T cells sorted from blood, obtained at week 0. This sequence was found in a human donor with alopecia areata. The chain links TRBV30 to TRBJ2-7, with a weak D call TRBD1 (5 bases). CDR3 region: CAWMPGASYEQYF. The CDR3 nucleotides read TGTGCCTGGATGCCTGGGGCGTCCTACGAGCAGTACTTC.